A single TCR beta chain is shown here with its context. Its target is not known. The germline CDR1 and CDR2 sequences are SEHNR and FQNEAQ (reference sequence). V shed 0 bases and J shed 6 bases, with 9 bases lying between them. This CDR3 contains 13 residues. The data belong to a study of regulatory T cells in long-lasting Graves disease. Study observations and caveats: Those with persistent Graves' had less TCR diversity than newly diagnosed patients.

Relying on iRepertoire HTBI primers and Arm-PCR of CDR3 regions, the team built TCR beta libraries. One entry per CDR3 protein results from TCRdb running MiXCR on the multiplex PCR reads. The data hold approximately 470,000 distinct CDR3 sequences, with around 20% observed a single time. Time point noted: persistent/refractory GD, antithyroid drugs over 5 years with positive TRAb. PBMC RNA was the source of the TCR library. J is TRBJ2-7 and V is TRBV7-9, with D uncertain. The TCR sequence derives from a female donor with Graves disease. The sample in question was peripheral blood mononuclear cells (PBMCs), obtained when the disease was refractory, from a patient treated with antithyroid drugs. The CDR3 DNA reads TGTGCCAGCAGCTTAGCGGGCCCCGTCGAGCAGTACTTC. This encodes CASSLAGPVEQYF.